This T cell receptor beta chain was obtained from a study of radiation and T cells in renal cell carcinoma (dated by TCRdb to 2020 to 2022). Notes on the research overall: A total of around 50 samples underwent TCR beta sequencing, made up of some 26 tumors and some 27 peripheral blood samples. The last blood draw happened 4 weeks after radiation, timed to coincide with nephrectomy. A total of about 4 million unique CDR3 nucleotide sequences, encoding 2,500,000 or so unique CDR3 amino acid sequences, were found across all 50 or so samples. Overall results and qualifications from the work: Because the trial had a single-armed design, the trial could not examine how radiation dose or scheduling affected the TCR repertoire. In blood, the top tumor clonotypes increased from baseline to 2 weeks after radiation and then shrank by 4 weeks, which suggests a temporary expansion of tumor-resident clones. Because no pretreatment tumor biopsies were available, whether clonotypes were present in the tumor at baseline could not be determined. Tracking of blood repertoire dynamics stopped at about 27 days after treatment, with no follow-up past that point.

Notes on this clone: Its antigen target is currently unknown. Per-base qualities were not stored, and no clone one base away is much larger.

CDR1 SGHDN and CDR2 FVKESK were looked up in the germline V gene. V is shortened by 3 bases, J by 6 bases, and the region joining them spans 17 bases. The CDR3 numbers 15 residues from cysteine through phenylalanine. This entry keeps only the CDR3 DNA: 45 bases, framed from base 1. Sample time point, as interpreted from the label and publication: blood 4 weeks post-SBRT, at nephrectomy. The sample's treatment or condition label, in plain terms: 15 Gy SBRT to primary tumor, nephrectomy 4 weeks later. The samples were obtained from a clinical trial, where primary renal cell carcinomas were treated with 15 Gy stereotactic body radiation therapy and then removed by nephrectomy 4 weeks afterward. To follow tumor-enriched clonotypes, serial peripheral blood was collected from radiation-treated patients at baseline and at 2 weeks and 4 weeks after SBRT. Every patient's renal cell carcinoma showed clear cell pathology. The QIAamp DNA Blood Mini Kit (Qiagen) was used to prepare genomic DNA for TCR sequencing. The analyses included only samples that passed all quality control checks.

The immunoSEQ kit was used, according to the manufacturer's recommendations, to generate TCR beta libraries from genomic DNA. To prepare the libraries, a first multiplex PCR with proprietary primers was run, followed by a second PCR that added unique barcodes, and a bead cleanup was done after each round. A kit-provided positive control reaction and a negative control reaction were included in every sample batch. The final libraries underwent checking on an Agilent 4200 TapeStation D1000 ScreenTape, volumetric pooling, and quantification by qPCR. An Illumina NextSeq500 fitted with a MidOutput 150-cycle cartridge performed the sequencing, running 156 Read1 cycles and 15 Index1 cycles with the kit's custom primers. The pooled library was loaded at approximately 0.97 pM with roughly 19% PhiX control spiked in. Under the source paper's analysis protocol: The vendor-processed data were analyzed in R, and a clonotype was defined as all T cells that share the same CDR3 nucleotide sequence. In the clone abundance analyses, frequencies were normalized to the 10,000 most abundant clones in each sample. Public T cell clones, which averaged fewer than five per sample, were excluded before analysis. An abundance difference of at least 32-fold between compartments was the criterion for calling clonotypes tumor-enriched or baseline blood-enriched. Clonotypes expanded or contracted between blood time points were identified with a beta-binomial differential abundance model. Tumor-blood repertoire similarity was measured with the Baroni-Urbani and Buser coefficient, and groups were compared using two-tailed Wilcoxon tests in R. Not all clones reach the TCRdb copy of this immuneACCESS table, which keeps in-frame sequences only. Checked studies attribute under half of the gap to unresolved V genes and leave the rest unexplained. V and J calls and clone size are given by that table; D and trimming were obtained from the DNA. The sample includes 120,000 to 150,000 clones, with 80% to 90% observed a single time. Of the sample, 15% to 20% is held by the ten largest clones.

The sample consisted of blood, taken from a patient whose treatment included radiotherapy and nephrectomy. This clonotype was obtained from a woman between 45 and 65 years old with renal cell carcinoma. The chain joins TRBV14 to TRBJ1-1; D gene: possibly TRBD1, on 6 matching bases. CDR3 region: CASSHTSGVGAEAFF. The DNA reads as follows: TGTGCCAGCAGCCATACATCAGGGGTTGGGGCTGAAGCTTTCTTT.